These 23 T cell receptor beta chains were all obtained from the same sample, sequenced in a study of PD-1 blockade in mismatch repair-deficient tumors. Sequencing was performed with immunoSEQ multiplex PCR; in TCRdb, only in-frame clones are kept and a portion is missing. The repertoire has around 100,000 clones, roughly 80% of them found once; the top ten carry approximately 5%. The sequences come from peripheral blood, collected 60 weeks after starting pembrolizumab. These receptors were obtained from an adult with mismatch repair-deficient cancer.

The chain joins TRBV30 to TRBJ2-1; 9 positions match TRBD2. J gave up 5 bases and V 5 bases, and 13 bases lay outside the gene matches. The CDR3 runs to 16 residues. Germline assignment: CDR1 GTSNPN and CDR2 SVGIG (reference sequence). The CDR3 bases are TGTGCCTGGGGGAAATTGAGCGGGAGGATGGACAATGAGCAGTTCTTC. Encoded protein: CAWGKLSGRMDNEQFF.

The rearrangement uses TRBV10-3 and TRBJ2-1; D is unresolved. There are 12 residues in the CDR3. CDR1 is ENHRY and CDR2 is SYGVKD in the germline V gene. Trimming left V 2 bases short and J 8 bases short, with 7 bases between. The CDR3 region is CAISEAKHEQFF. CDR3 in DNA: TGTGCCATCAGTGAGGCGAAGCATGAGCAGTTCTTC.

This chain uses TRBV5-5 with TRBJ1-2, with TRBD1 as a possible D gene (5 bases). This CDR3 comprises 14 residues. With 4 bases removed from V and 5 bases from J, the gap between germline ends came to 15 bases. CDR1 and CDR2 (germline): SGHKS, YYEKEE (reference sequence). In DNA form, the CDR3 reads TGTGCCAGCAGCCGCGATGGGGGGAGGTATGGCTACACCTTC. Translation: CASSRDGGRYGYTF.

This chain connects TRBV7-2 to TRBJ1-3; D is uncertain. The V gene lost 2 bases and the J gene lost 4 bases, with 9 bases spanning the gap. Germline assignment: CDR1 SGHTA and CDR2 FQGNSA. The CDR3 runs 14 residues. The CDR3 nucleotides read TGTGCCAGCAGCTTATTGAGGGAAGGAAACACCATATATTTT. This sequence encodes CASSLLREGNTIYF.

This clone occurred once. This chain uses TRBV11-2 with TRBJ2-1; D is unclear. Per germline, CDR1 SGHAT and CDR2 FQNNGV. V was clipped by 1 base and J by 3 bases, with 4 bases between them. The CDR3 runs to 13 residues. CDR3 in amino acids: CASSLVGYNEQFF. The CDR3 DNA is TGTGCCAGCAGCTTAGTGGGCTACAATGAGCAGTTCTTC.

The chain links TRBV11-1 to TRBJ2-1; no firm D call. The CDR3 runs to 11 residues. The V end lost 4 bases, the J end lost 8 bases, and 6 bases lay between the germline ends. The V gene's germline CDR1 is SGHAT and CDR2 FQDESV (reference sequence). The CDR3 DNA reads TGTGCCAGCAGCTCCTCGGATGAGCAGTTCTTC. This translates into CASSSSDEQFF. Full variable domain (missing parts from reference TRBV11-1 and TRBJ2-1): EAEVAQSPRYKITEKSQAVAFWCDPISGHATLYWYRQILGQGPELLVQFQDESVVDDSQLPKDRFSAERLKGVDSTLKIQPAELGDSAMYLCASSSSDEQFFGPGTRLTVL.

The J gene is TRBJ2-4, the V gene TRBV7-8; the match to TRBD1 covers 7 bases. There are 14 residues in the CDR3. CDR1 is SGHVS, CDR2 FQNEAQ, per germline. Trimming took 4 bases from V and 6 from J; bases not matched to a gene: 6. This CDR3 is CASSYRDSRNIQYF. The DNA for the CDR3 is TGTGCCAGCAGCTACCGGGACAGCAGAAACATTCAGTACTTC.

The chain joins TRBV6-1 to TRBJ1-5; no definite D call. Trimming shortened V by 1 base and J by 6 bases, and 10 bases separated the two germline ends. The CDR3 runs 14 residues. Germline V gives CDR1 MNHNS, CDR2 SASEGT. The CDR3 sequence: CASSEVLAGQPQHF. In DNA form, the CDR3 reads TGTGCCAGCAGTGAAGTCCTAGCGGGTCAGCCCCAGCATTTT.

The CDR3 DNA follows: TGTGCCAGCAGTTTATTTGAGACCCAGTACTTC. Protein sequence: CASSLFETQYF. The chain couples TRBV27 to TRBJ2-5; the D is unclear. V lost 1 base and J 5 bases, leaving 2 bases between the germline ends. CDR3 length: 11 amino acids. Germline CDR1 is MNHEY and CDR2 is SMNVEV (reference sequence).

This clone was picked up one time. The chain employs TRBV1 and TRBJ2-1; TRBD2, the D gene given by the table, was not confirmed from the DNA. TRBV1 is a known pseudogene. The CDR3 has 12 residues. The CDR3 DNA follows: TGCACCAGCAGACCCGGACTAGCAATCCAGTTCTTC. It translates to CTSRPGLAIQFF.

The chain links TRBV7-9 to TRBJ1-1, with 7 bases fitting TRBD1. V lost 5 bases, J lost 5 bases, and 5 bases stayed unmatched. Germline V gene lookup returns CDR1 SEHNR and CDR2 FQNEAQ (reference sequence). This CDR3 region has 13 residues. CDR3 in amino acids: CASSKTGVTEAFF. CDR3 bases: TGTGCCAGCAGCAAAACAGGGGTTACTGAAGCTTTCTTT.

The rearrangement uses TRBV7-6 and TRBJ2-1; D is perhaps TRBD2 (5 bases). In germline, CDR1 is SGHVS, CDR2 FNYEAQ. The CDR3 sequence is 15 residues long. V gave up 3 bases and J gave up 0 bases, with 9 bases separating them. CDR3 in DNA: TGTGCCAGCAGCTTTAGGCGGGCCTCCTACAATGAGCAGTTCTTC. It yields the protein CASSFRRASYNEQFF.

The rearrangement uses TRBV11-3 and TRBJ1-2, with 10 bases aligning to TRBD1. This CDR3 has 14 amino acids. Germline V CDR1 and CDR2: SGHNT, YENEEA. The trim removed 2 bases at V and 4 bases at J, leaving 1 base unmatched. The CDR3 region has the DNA TGTGCCAGCAGCTTAAGGACAGGGGGCTATGGCTACACCTTC. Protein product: CASSLRTGGYGYTF.

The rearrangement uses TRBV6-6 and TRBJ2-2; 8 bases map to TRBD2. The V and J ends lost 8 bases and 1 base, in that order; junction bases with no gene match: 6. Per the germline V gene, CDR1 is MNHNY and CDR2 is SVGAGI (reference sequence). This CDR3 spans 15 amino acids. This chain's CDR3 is CASRASGRNTGELFF. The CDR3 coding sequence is TGTGCCAGCCGCGCAAGCGGGAGGAACACCGGGGAGCTGTTTTTT.

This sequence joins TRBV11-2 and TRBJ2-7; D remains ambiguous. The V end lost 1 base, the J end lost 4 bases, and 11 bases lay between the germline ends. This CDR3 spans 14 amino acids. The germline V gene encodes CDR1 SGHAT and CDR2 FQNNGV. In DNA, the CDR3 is TGTGCCAGCAGCTTAGGGACCGGTTTTTACGAGCAGTACTTC. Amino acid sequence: CASSLGTGFYEQYF. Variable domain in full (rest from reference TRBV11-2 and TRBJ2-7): EAGVAQSPRYKIIEKRQSVAFWCNPISGHATLYWYQQILGQGPKLLIQFQNNGVVDDSQLPKDRFSAERLKGVDSTLKIQPAKLEDSAVYLCASSLGTGFYEQYFGPGTRLTVT.

The CDR3 bases are TGTGCCAGTAGTGGCTACTCCTTATACCAAGAGACCCAGTACTTC. Its protein is CASSGYSLYQETQYF. The rearrangement joins TRBV19 to TRBJ2-5; D is uncertain. CDR1 is LNHDA and CDR2 is SQIVND in the germline V gene (reference sequence). The germline V and J ends were trimmed by 5 bases and 0 bases, with 13 bases remaining between them. The length of the CDR3 is 15 residues.

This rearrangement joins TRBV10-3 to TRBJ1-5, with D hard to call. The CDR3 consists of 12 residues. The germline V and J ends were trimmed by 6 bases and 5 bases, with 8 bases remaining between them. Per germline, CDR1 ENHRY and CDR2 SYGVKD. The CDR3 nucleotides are TGTGCCATCAGCACCCCGGATCAGCCCCAGCATTTT. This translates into CAISTPDQPQHF.

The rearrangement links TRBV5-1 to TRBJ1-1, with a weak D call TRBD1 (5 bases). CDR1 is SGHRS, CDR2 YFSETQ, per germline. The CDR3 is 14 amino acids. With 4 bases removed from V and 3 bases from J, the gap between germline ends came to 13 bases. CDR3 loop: CASSAGLGDTEAFF. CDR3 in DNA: TGCGCCAGCAGCGCCGGTTTGGGGGACACTGAAGCTTTCTTT.

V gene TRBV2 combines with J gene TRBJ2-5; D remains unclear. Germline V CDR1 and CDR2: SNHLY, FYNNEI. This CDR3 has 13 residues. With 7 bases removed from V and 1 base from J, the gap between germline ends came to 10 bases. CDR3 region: CASTEWAQETQYF. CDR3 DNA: TGTGCCAGCACAGAATGGGCCCAAGAGACCCAGTACTTC.

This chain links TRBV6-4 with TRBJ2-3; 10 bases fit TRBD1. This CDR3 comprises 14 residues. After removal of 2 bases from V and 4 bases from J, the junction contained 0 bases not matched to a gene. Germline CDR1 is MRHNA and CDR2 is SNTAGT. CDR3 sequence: CASSDGQGADTQYF. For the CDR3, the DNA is TGTGCCAGCAGTGACGGACAGGGGGCAGATACGCAGTATTTT.

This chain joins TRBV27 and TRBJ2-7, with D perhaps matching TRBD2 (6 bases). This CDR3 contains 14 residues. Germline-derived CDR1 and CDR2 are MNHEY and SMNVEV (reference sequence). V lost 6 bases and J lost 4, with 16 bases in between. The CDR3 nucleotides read TGTGCCAGCAGCCCGGGGGATGTGCTGTACGAGCAGTACTTC. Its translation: CASSPGDVLYEQYF.

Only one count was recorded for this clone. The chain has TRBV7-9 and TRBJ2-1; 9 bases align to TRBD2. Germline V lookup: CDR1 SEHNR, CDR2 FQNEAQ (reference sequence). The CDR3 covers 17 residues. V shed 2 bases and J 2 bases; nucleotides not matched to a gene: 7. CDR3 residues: CASSLNSGTSPYNEQFF. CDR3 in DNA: TGTGCCAGCAGCTTAAATTCCGGGACTAGCCCCTACAATGAGCAGTTCTTC.

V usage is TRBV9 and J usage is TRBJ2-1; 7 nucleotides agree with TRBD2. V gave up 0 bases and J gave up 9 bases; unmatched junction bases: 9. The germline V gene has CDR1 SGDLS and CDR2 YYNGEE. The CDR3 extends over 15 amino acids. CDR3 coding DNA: TGTGCCAGCAGCGTAGATCCAGCGGGAAACCCTGAGCAGTTCTTC. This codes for CASSVDPAGNPEQFF.